The 21 T cell receptor beta chains listed next were all sequenced from one sample in a study of shared T cell receptors in the human thymus. This table comes from immunoSEQ multiplex PCR, and its TCRdb copy is limited to in-frame clones, with some not included. The table shows about 660,000 clones, with around nine tenths occurring only once. These same records also appear under a second study, on human thymus T cells.

The sample comprised thymocytes. Source of these receptors: a boy in the first two years of life with a congenital heart defect.

The chain combines TRBV7-9 with TRBJ2-5, with 9 nucleotides matching TRBD2. Germline trimming cut 6 bases from V and 4 bases from J; bases unmatched to any gene: 9. CDR1 is SEHNR and CDR2 is FQNEAQ in the germline V gene (reference sequence). This CDR3 has 15 residues. The CDR3 nucleotides read TGTGCCAGCAGTGAACTAGCGGGTGAGGGAGAGACCCAGTACTTC. Translated: CASSELAGEGETQYF.

V usage is TRBV15 and J usage is TRBJ2-7; unclear D gene. From germline, CDR1 is LNHNV and CDR2 YYDKDF (reference sequence). V lost 1 base and J lost 3, with 16 bases in between. The CDR3 extends over 16 amino acids. The CDR3 bases are TGTGCCACCAGCAGAGGTCTGGGCCGAACCGGCTACGAGCAGTACTTC. Protein sequence: CATSRGLGRTGYEQYF.

The V and J genes are TRBV7-8 and TRBJ2-7; 7 bases map to TRBD1. The CDR3 loop spans 18 amino acids. Losses at the gene ends were 4 bases for V and 7 bases for J; bases not matched to a gene: 22. In germline, CDR1 is SGHVS, CDR2 FQNEAQ. The DNA for the CDR3 is TGTGCCAGCAGCTCGAACCACCAGACCGGGACAGAGAGTCAGGAGCAGTACTTC. This gives the protein CASSSNHQTGTESQEQYF.

This clone was recorded a few times. The J gene is TRBJ1-1, the V gene TRBV5-4; 11 bases are shared with TRBD1. V shed 4 bases, J shed 3 bases, and the junction held 8 bases outside the gene matches. In germline, CDR1 is SGHNT, CDR2 YYREEE (reference sequence). The CDR3 runs to 16 residues. CDR3 nucleotides: TGTGCCAGCAGCCCAGGGACAGGGGGATCGTACACTGAAGCTTTCTTT. This codes for CASSPGTGGSYTEAFF.

This clone was observed once. The V gene is TRBV27, the J gene TRBJ2-7; tentatively, D is TRBD1 (6 bases). Trimming cost V 7 bases and J 5 bases, with 18 bases left between them. This CDR3 has 14 amino acids. Germline loops: CDR1 MNHEY, CDR2 SMNVEV (reference sequence). The CDR3 sequence is CASTHLKGEDEQYF. The CDR3 DNA follows: TGTGCCAGCACCCACCTCAAGGGGGAAGACGAGCAGTACTTC.

This clone has just a few counts. The CDR3, as DNA: TGTGCCAGTACAGTAGGGGGTGCTGGCTACACCTTC. Translation gives CASTVGGAGYTF. The chain combines TRBV19 with TRBJ1-2; a weak D match, TRBD1 (6 bases). The V gene lost 7 bases and the J gene lost 7 bases, with 13 bases spanning the gap. This CDR3 spans 12 amino acids. Germline V gene lookup returns CDR1 LNHDA and CDR2 SQIVND (reference sequence).

V and J are TRBV15 and TRBJ2-1, with D perhaps TRBD2 (6 bases). CDR3 length: 15 amino acids. Trimming cost V 5 bases and J 6 bases, with 17 bases left between them. CDR1 LNHNV and CDR2 YYDKDF come from the germline V gene (reference sequence). Here the CDR3 DNA reads TGTGCCACCAGCTTGCCGGGACTCCCGGGCAATGAGCAGTTCTTC. Translating gives CATSLPGLPGNEQFF.

This chain joins TRBV7-2 and TRBJ1-1; D not certain. With 6 bases removed from V and 3 bases from J, the gap between germline ends came to 5 bases. There are 11 residues in the CDR3. Per germline, CDR1 SGHTA and CDR2 FQGNSA. CDR3 loop: CASRRDTEAFF. The CDR3 DNA is TGTGCCAGCAGGCGGGACACTGAAGCTTTCTTT. Filled out from reference TRBV7-2 and TRBJ1-1, the complete variable domain reads GAGVSQSPSNKVTEKGKDVELRCDPISGHTALYWYRQSLGQGLEFLIYFQGNSAPDKSGLPSDRFSAERTGGSVSTLTIQRTQQEDSAVYLCASRRDTEAFFGQGTRLTVV.

V and J are TRBV5-1 and TRBJ2-1; 10 nucleotides align to TRBD2. The CDR3 totals 12 residues. Trimming at V came to 3 bases and at J to 16 bases, leaving 7 bases not matched to a gene. From germline, CDR1 is SGHRS and CDR2 YFSETQ. CDR3 protein: CASSWTGTSEFF. DNA of the CDR3: TGCGCCAGCAGCTGGACCGGGACTAGCGAATTCTTC.

The chain has TRBV4-2 and TRBJ1-5, with TRBD1 matching over 7 bases. This CDR3 is built from 15 residues. Per germline, CDR1 LGHNA and CDR2 YNFKEQ. V was pared by 2 bases and J by 4 bases, with 5 bases of the junction left unmatched. DNA for the CDR3: TGTGCCAGCAGCCAACGGGGGACAGCTAATCAGCCCCAGCATTTT. Translating gives CASSQRGTANQPQHF.

The chain carries TRBV10-3 and TRBJ1-1; unclear D gene. With 4 bases removed from V and 3 bases from J, the gap between germline ends came to 9 bases. The CDR3 is 13 residues long. Germline CDR1 ENHRY, CDR2 SYGVKD. The CDR3 coding sequence is TGTGCCATCAGTGCTGTCGGGGACACTGAAGCTTTCTTT. The encoded protein is CAISAVGDTEAFF.

The genes are TRBV25-1 and TRBJ1-1; 11 bases are a match to TRBD1. Trimming at V came to 6 bases and at J to 11 bases, leaving 11 bases not matched to a gene. CDR1 is MGHDK, CDR2 SYGVNS, per germline. CDR3 length equals 14 residues. The CDR3 DNA sequence: TGTGCCAGCAGGGTGGACAGGGGGCTAAGTTACGCTTTCTTT. It translates to CASRVDRGLSYAFF. Filled out from reference TRBV25-1 and TRBJ1-1, the complete variable domain reads EADIYQTPRYLVIGTGKKITLECSQTMGHDKMYWYQQDPGMELHLIHYSYGVNSTEKGDLSSESTVSRIRTEHFPLTLESARPSHTSQYLCASRVDRGLSYAFFGQGTRLTVV.

This clone is a singleton in its sample. This chain uses TRBV6-5 with TRBJ2-6; D is ambiguous. The length of the CDR3 is 15 residues. Per germline, CDR1 MNHEY and CDR2 SVGAGI. Between the trimmed V and J ends, which lost 7 bases and 4 bases, there was a span of 14 bases. The chain's CDR3 is CASTENISGANVLTF. CDR3 in DNA: TGTGCCAGCACCGAAAACATATCCGGGGCCAACGTCCTGACTTTC.

The chain carries TRBV4-1 and TRBJ2-2; D is undetermined. There are 20 residues in the CDR3. The V gene lost 1 base and the J gene lost 0 bases, with 21 bases spanning the gap. In germline, CDR1 is MGHRA, CDR2 YSYEKL. CDR3 in amino acids: CASSQAFTNFLSANTGELFF. CDR3 in DNA: TGCGCCAGCAGCCAAGCTTTCACGAACTTCCTATCCGCGAACACCGGGGAGCTGTTTTTT.

The CDR3 coding sequence is TGTGCCAGCAGCCCCAGGAGGGTGAACACTGAAGCTTTCTTT. It codes for CASSPRRVNTEAFF. V is TRBV6-5 and J is TRBJ1-1; no definite D call. Germline loops: CDR1 MNHEY, CDR2 SVGAGI. Trimming took off 6 bases at V and 0 bases at J, with 11 bases between the two ends. CDR3 length: 14 amino acids.

This chain uses TRBV19 with TRBJ2-5, with 8 bases fitting TRBD2. The CDR3 has 15 residues. V lost 5 bases, J lost 2 bases, and 7 bases stayed unmatched. The germline V gene has CDR1 LNHDA and CDR2 SQIVND (reference sequence). CDR3 in amino acids: CASSFGTRGQETQYF. The DNA for the CDR3 is TGTGCCAGTAGTTTCGGGACTAGAGGACAAGAGACCCAGTACTTC.

CDR3 residues: CASSSDVQGLDPSYEQYF. CDR3 coding DNA: TGTGCCAGCAGTTCGGATGTTCAGGGTCTAGATCCCTCCTACGAGCAGTACTTC. The chain links TRBV28 to TRBJ2-7, with a weak D call TRBD1 (5 bases). The ends were cut back, 4 bases at V and 0 bases at J, with 22 bases in the middle. Germline lookup yields CDR1 MDHEN and CDR2 SYDVKM. This CDR3 contains 18 residues.

V gene TRBV29-1 combines with J gene TRBJ2-7; 8 bases are shared with TRBD2. J lost 5 bases, V lost 7 bases, and 7 bases had no gene match. Germline loops: CDR1 SQVTM, CDR2 ANQGSEA. The CDR3 length is 12 residues. In nucleotides, the CDR3 is TGCAGCGCCCCCGGGGGGGCAAACGAGCAGTACTTC. It codes for CSAPGGANEQYF.

CDR3 nucleotides: TGCAGCTTCTCGGGTGTTACTAGCGGGAGGACCGAGAACACCGGGGAGCTGTTTTTT. Translating gives CSFSGVTSGRTENTGELFF. The V call is TRBV29-1, the J call TRBJ2-2, with TRBD2 matching 12 bases. Germline lookup yields CDR1 SQVTM and CDR2 ANQGSEA. With 8 bases clipped from V and 1 base from J, the junction kept 17 bases outside the gene matches. The CDR3 length is 19 residues.

J is TRBJ1-1 and V is TRBV7-2; D is undetermined. The germline V gene encodes CDR1 SGHTA and CDR2 FQGNSA. V lost 5 bases to trimming and J lost 6 bases, with 13 bases between them. The CDR3 runs 13 residues. The CDR3 here is CASSGGSPPEAFF. In DNA, the CDR3 is TGTGCCAGCAGCGGAGGGTCCCCCCCTGAAGCTTTCTTT.

V is TRBV27 and J is TRBJ2-7, with 9 bases lining up with TRBD2. Per germline, CDR1 MNHEY and CDR2 SMNVEV (reference sequence). V gave up 5 bases and J gave up 2 bases; unmatched junction bases: 13. This CDR3 comprises 17 residues. CDR3 in amino acids: CASSNAPLAGVPYEQYF. The CDR3 DNA sequence: TGTGCCAGCAGTAACGCACCCTTAGCGGGAGTCCCCTACGAGCAGTACTTC.